This T cell receptor beta chain was identified during a study of human T cells and chemical hapten exposure. The wider study: From small differences in pooled library volume came most of the variation in per-sample TCR yields.

Germline lookup yields CDR1 MNHEY and CDR2 SMNVEV (reference sequence). The CDR3 runs 15 residues. Trimming stripped 2 bases from V and 0 bases from J, with 8 bases between. Documented time point: healthy volunteer bleed at 2 weeks. Before extraction, the whole blood was not fractionated, and total RNA was taken from it. This clonotype was picked up a small number of times. Original processing methods: A per-sample median of roughly 96,000 TCRs was observed, with a range of roughly 20,000 to 690,600. Using its own MiXCR run on the RACE reads, TCRdb lists one record per CDR3 protein. The V and J calls reflect TCRdb's pipeline rather than the authors' work. The data show some 90,000 distinct CDR3 sequences, 8.5% to 9% seen once.

The chain carries TRBV27 and TRBJ1-5, with D unclear. Source material: whole blood. The sequence was obtained from a female donor in good health. Some clones in this sample may be carry-over from other donors' samples. The CDR3 DNA reads as TGTGCCAGCAGTTTAGGCCGTTATAGCAATCAGCCCCAGCATTTT. Protein product: CASSLGRYSNQPQHF.